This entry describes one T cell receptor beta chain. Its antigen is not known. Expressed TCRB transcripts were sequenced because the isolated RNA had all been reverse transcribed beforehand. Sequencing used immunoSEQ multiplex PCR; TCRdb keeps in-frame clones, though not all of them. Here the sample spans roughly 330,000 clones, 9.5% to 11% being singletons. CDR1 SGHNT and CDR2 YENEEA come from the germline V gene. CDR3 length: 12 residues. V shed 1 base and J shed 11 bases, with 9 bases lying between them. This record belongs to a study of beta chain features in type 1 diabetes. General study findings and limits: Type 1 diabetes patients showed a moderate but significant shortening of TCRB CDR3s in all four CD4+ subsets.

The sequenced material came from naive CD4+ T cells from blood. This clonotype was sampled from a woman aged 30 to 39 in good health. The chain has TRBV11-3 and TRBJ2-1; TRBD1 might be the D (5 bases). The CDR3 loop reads CASSLGDRKQFF. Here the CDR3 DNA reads TGTGCCAGCAGCTTAGGTGACAGAAAGCAGTTCTTC.